This entry is about one TCR beta chain. Its antigen is not known. J lost 2 bases, V lost 2 bases, and 6 bases had no gene match. The germline CDR1 and CDR2 sequences are SGHRS and YFSETQ. The CDR3 length is 15 residues. One entry per CDR3 protein results from TCRdb running MiXCR on the 5' RACE reads. The sample has around 480,000 distinct CDR3 sequences, 13% to 15% seen once. These data come from a study of identical twins. The study, taken as a whole, reports: Models predicted less out-of-frame TCR alpha sharing in monozygotic twins than was found.

This sample also belongs to another study, concerning yellow fever vaccine responses in identical twins.

Specimen: CD4+ T cells sorted from blood. This receptor was obtained from a woman between 18 and 30 years old in good health. The chain uses TRBV5-1 and TRBJ2-5; 7 bases fit TRBD1. CDR3 region: CASSFDRVGQETQYF. As DNA, the CDR3 is TGCGCCAGCAGCTTCGACAGGGTAGGACAAGAGACCCAGTACTTC.